A selection of T cell receptor beta chains follows, all from one sample in a study of CD8+CD57+ T cells in acquired aplastic anemia. TCRdb re-called the reads through MiXCR, storing one row per CDR3 protein. The sample consists of around 150,000 distinct CDR3 sequences, about two thirds of them appearing once. The source material was sorted CD4+, CD8+, or CD8+CD57+ T cells (not recorded which) from PBMCs. The receptors were gathered from a human donor with aplastic anemia. Each CDR3 is given with its conserved first and last residue. A D gene is named only where the DNA matches it firmly. Clone size, where shown, is once, few, many, or a class for clones that have expanded.

v_call	j_call	d_call	clone_size	cdr3_nt	cdr3_aa
TRBV10-1	TRBJ2-1	TRBD1	many	TGCGCCAGCTCGAATTTATTGGGACAGGGGGCCAAAATTCTCTACAATGAGCAGTTCTTC	CASSNLLGQGAKILYNEQFF
TRBV7-3	TRBJ2-7	NA	NA	TGTGCCAGACCTAAGGGGGGCTACGAGCAGTACTTC	CARPKGGYEQYF
TRBV19	TRBJ2-5	NA	NA	TGTGCCAGTAGTATAGGCTCCCTTGCGGAGACCCAGTACTTC	CASSIGSLAETQYF
TRBV19	TRBJ1-5	TRBD1	once	TGTGCCAGTACCGATCTTCAGAGGGGGCTCAATCAGCCCCAGCATTTT	CASTDLQRGLNQPQHF
TRBV20-1	TRBJ2-7	TRBD1	NA	TGCAGTGCTAAGGCTCTAGGACAGGGGGTTTTTGCCGAGCAGTACTTC	CSAKALGQGVFAEQYF
TRBV12-5	TRBJ1-6	TRBD1	NA	TGTGCTAGTGGCCCCGGACAGGGTGGCCCCTCACCCCTCCACTTT	CASGPGQGGPSPLHF
TRBV19	TRBJ1-3	NA	NA	TGTGCCAGTAGGACTGACATTGGCTCTGGAAACACCATATATTTT	CASRTDIGSGNTIYF
TRBV9	TRBJ2-2	TRBD1	many	TGTGCCAGCAGCGGTACCGGGACAGGGTCCCTAACCGGGGAGCTGTTTTTT	CASSGTGTGSLTGELFF
TRBV7-3	TRBJ1-2	TRBD1	NA	TGTGCCAGCACCCAGGGACAGGGCTATGGCTACACCTTC	CASTQGQGYGYTF
TRBV19	TRBJ1-2	TRBD1	NA	TGTGCCAGTAGTCCCTCCGGGACAGGGGGCTTTTTTGGCTACACCTTC	CASSPSGTGGFFGYTF
TRBV5-1	TRBJ1-1	TRBD1	NA	TGCGCCAGCAGCCGACTGGACAGGGTTGCCACTGAAGCTTTCTTT	CASSRLDRVATEAFF
TRBV25-1	TRBJ2-1	TRBD2	NA	TGTGCCAGCAGTCCTCGACTAGCGGGGGCGGGTGAGCAGTTCTTC	CASSPRLAGAGEQFF
TRBV2	TRBJ2-7	NA	NA	TGTGCCAGCAGGTTCAGGTCCGAGTTTTGGGAGCAGTACTTC	CASRFRSEFWEQYF
TRBV5-1	TRBJ1-4	NA	NA	TGCGCCAGCAGCTTGGATGGGCGAACTAATGAAAAACTGTTTTTT	CASSLDGRTNEKLFF
TRBV19	TRBJ1-1	NA	NA	TGTGCCAGTAGTATTATCCTAGGAGGGCAGGGCAGGACTGAAGCTTTCTTT	CASSIILGGQGRTEAFF
TRBV5-1	TRBJ2-4	NA	NA	TGCGCCAGCAGCTTGCAGGGGGAGGGCTGGAACATTCAGTACTTC	CASSLQGEGWNIQYF
TRBV6-4	TRBJ2-1	TRBD1	many	TGTGCCAGCTCGGAACAGGGGGGTAGCAATGAGCAGTTCTTC	CASSEQGGSNEQFF
TRBV29-1	TRBJ1-2	NA	few	TGCAGCGTTGAAGATCTTACCTTGACAGGCACCTTC	CSVEDLTLTGTF
TRBV5-1	TRBJ2-1	NA	NA	TGCGCCAGCAGCCCCGGACTGACTTACAATGAGCAGTTCTTC	CASSPGLTYNEQFF
TRBV7-6	TRBJ2-3	NA	NA	TGTGCCAGCAGCTCCCAAAGTACTTATACGCAGTATTTT	CASSSQSTYTQYF
TRBV25-1	TRBJ1-2	TRBD1	NA	TGTGCCAGCAGTGGACAGGGGGCTAACTATGGCTACACCTTC	CASSGQGANYGYTF
TRBV24-1	TRBJ1-5	NA	few	TGTGCCACCAGTGAGGGCGGGGGGCCCGACCTCTATCAGCCCCAGCATTTT	CATSEGGGPDLYQPQHF
TRBV20-1	TRBJ2-7	NA	NA	TGCAGTGCTAGAGATGGGCGAAGCTCCTACGAGCAGTACTTC	CSARDGRSSYEQYF
TRBV2	TRBJ1-2	NA	many	TGTGCCAGTGAAGGGGGGGTTTATGGCTACACCTTC	CASEGGVYGYTF
TRBV2	TRBJ2-5	TRBD2	NA	TGTGCCAGCAGTAAGGGACTAGCGGGGGGCCAAGAGACCCAGTACTTC	CASSKGLAGGQETQYF
TRBV10-3	TRBJ2-3	NA	NA	TGTGCCATCAAGATCGAGCGGAGGACAGATACGCAGTATTTT	CAIKIERRTDTQYF
TRBV19	TRBJ1-1	NA	once	TGTGCCAGTCGCCGGTATCTAGGGGGTTACAACACTGAAGCTTTCTTT	CASRRYLGGYNTEAFF
TRBV5-1	TRBJ1-4	NA	NA	TGCGCCAGCAGCCCCGACAAGATGGATGAAAAACTGTTTTTT	CASSPDKMDEKLFF
TRBV20-1	TRBJ2-1	NA	NA	TGCAGTGCTAGCCAGGTGTACAATGAGCAGTTCTTC	CSASQVYNEQFF
TRBV12-3/TRBV12-4	TRBJ2-1	NA	NA	TGTGCCAGCAGTTCGACTCTTAATGAGCAGTTCTTC	CASSSTLNEQFF
TRBV6-6	TRBJ2-2	NA	NA	TGTGCCAGCAGTGAACGAGGGGCCCGTCCCGCCGGGGAGCTGTTTTTT	CASSERGARPAGELFF
TRBV14	TRBJ2-2	NA	NA	TGTGCCAGCAGCTTATGGGGCCGGGGGCAGGACACCGGGGAGCTGTTTTTT	CASSLWGRGQDTGELFF
TRBV2	TRBJ1-2	TRBD1	NA	TGTGCCAGCAGAAAAATCCGGACAGGGGGGGCCGGCTACACCTTC	CASRKIRTGGAGYTF
TRBV20-1	TRBJ2-1	NA	NA	TGCAGTGCTATTCGGTGGGGCGTGGATGAGCAGTTCTTC	CSAIRWGVDEQFF
TRBV7-6	TRBJ2-3	TRBD2	few	TGTGCCAGCAGCTCAAAACTGGGGGGGACCAGAGATACGCAGTATTTT	CASSSKLGGTRDTQYF
TRBV7-2	TRBJ1-6	NA	few	TGTGCCAGCAGCCGCGGCGGGTTTCAAAGGTATAATTCACCCCTCCACTTT	CASSRGGFQRYNSPLHF